Below are 15 T cell receptor beta chains sequenced from a single sample in a study of radiation and T cells in renal cell carcinoma. Here immunoSEQ multiplex PCR was the method, and the copy in TCRdb shows in-frame clones only, minus some. The sample holds 70,000 or so clones; roughly 87% are singletons and the top ten take 5.5% to 7.5%. Time point given: blood 2 weeks post-SBRT. As for treatment: 15 Gy SBRT to primary tumor, nephrectomy 4 weeks later. The sample here was blood, taken from a patient whose treatment included radiotherapy and nephrectomy. These receptors were obtained from a man aged 55-75 years with renal cell carcinoma.

The chain carries TRBV28 and TRBJ1-2; D remains unclear. The CDR3 runs to 13 residues. The V end was cut by 7 bases, the J end by 7 bases, with 16 bases between. Per the germline V gene, CDR1 is MDHEN and CDR2 is SYDVKM. This CDR3 reads CASTQGSVLGYTF. The CDR3 bases are TGTGCCAGCACCCAAGGCAGCGTCCTTGGCTACACCTTC.

The chain is built from TRBV6-1 and TRBJ2-1, with 13 bases identical to TRBD2. The V gene end was trimmed by 6 bases and the J gene end by 6 bases; junction bases not matched to a gene: 2. The CDR3 has 14 residues. The germline gives CDR1 MNHNS, CDR2 SASEGT. CDR3 DNA: TGTGCCAGCAGCACTAGCGGGAGGGGCAATGAGCAGTTCTTC. This codes for CASSTSGRGNEQFF.

The V call is TRBV7-9, the J call TRBJ2-2; the match to TRBD2 covers 8 bases. Germline trimming cut 4 bases from V and 0 bases from J; bases unmatched to any gene: 4. Germline loops: CDR1 SEHNR, CDR2 FQNEAQ (reference sequence). This CDR3 contains 16 residues. The CDR3 region has the DNA TGTGCCAGCAGCTCTATCGGGGGGGCGAACACCGGGGAGCTGTTTTTT. This codes for CASSSIGGANTGELFF.

V gene TRBV28 combines with J gene TRBJ2-2, with 11 positions matching TRBD1. Trimming removed 5 bases from V and 4 bases from J; junction bases left unmatched: 6. The germline gives CDR1 MDHEN, CDR2 SYDVKM. The CDR3 loop spans 16 amino acids. CDR3 residues: CASSTDRGRGTGELFF. In nucleotides, the CDR3 is TGTGCCAGCAGTACGGACAGGGGGCGCGGCACCGGGGAGCTGTTTTTT.

The chain is built from TRBV25-1 and TRBJ1-5, with D perhaps TRBD1 (6 bases). Germline V CDR1 and CDR2: MGHDK, SYGVNS. V lost 3 bases to trimming and J lost 5 bases, with 11 bases between them. The CDR3 is 14 amino acids. CDR3 amino acids: CASSEQGSHQPQHF. The CDR3 nucleotides read TGTGCCAGCAGTGAGCAGGGGAGCCATCAGCCCCAGCATTTT.

CDR3 residues: CASSLSRGDTGYTF. CDR3 DNA: TGTGCCAGCTCTCTCTCAAGGGGGGACACTGGCTACACCTTC. The gene calls are TRBV18 and TRBJ1-2, with D perhaps matching TRBD1 (6 bases). Germline CDR1 reads KGHSH; CDR2 reads LQKENI. The CDR3 totals 14 residues. The V end lost 6 bases, the J end lost 7 bases, and 18 bases lay between the germline ends.

The genes are TRBV5-5 and TRBJ2-7, with 7 bases that match TRBD1. The V and J ends lost 2 bases and 6 bases, in that order; junction bases with no gene match: 5. Germline lookup yields CDR1 SGHKS and CDR2 YYEKEE (reference sequence). The CDR3 consists of 13 residues. The CDR3 is CASSFSSGGEQYF. CDR3 in DNA: TGTGCCAGCAGCTTTAGCTCAGGGGGCGAGCAGTACTTC.

CDR3 sequence (DNA): TGTGCCAGCAGTTTTGGACAAGTGAACACTGAAGCTTTCTTT. This codes for CASSFGQVNTEAFF. The V gene is TRBV28, the J gene TRBJ1-1; a possible D gene is TRBD1 (5 bases). Germline CDR1 reads MDHEN; CDR2 reads SYDVKM. Deletions cut 3 bases from V and 0 bases from J, with 8 bases between. The CDR3 sequence is 14 residues long.

The chain uses TRBV11-2 and TRBJ1-4, with D maybe TRBD1 (5 bases). The CDR3 length is 14 residues. Germline values: CDR1 SGHAT, CDR2 FQNNGV. With 5 bases removed from V and 5 bases from J, the gap between germline ends came to 12 bases. CDR3 sequence reads: CASSPGLTNEKLFF. CDR3 nucleotide sequence: TGTGCCAGCAGCCCAGGGTTAACGAATGAAAAACTGTTTTTT.

The chain has TRBV6-1 and TRBJ2-5; D is unresolved. The CDR3 totals 15 residues. V was shortened by 6 bases and J by 2 bases, with 16 bases between the two germline ends. Germline lookup yields CDR1 MNHNS and CDR2 SASEGT. The CDR3 loop reads CASRPSLILQETQYF. In nucleotides, the CDR3 is TGTGCCAGCAGGCCCTCCTTAATCTTACAAGAGACCCAGTACTTC.

The V call is TRBV6-4, the J call TRBJ1-5, with TRBD1 as a possible D gene (5 bases). V gave up 4 bases and J gave up 5 bases, with 12 bases separating them. This CDR3 has 14 amino acids. Germline loops: CDR1 MRHNA, CDR2 SNTAGT. The CDR3 sequence is CASSVGPGDQPQHF. CDR3 in DNA: TGTGCCAGCAGTGTGGGGCCCGGGGATCAGCCCCAGCATTTT.

The rearrangement joins TRBV12-5 to TRBJ2-2; TRBD1 aligns across 8 bases. The V segment lost 2 bases and the J segment 5 bases; nucleotides outside the gene matches: 4. The CDR3 spans 15 residues. Germline CDR1 reads LGHNT; CDR2 reads FRNRAP. This chain's CDR3 is CASGLIQGVTGELFF. CDR3 DNA sequence: TGTGCTAGTGGTTTGATACAGGGGGTAACCGGGGAGCTGTTTTTT.

This chain links TRBV11-2 with TRBJ1-2; TRBD1 is a possible D gene (5 bases). The V end was cut by 5 bases, the J end by 0 bases, with 13 bases between. The CDR3 is 15 residues long. Per germline, CDR1 SGHAT and CDR2 FQNNGV. The CDR3 nucleotides read TGTGCCAGCAGCCCTGAGCCAGGGACTAACTATGGCTACACCTTC. Residues: CASSPEPGTNYGYTF.

This rearrangement joins TRBV5-6 to TRBJ2-7; D gene unclear. V was clipped by 2 bases and J by 0 bases, with 3 bases between them. This CDR3 is built from 12 residues. Germline V gene data show CDR1 as SGHDT and CDR2 as YYEEEE. Here the CDR3 reads CASSFFSYEQYF. CDR3 nucleotides: TGTGCCAGCAGCTTCTTCTCCTACGAGCAGTACTTC.

V is TRBV11-2 and J is TRBJ2-7; 13 bases agree with TRBD2. The CDR3 has 17 residues. The junction had 11 bases not matched to a gene; V was cut back by 6 bases and J by 3 bases. CDR1 is SGHAT and CDR2 is FQNNGV in the germline V gene. As DNA, the CDR3 is TGTGCCAGCAGTTCTCCGGGACTAGCGGGACCAAACTACGAGCAGTACTTC. This gives the protein CASSSPGLAGPNYEQYF.